Below are 7 T cell receptor beta chains sequenced from a single sample in a study of technical replicates of blood from several donors (dated by TCRdb to about 2017). Preparation of the library involved the immunoSEQ multiplex PCR assay. This is the immuneACCESS table as TCRdb keeps it, with only in-frame sequences that have V and J called. A part of the clones is gone; compared with another copy, unresolved V genes explain less than half, and the rest is unexplained. The sample table records tens of thousands of clones; about 98% of these occur just once. Together, the top ten hold around 0.15% of the sample. Sequencing input: T cells isolated from PBMCs. The receptors stem from a human donor in good health.

This clone has a single count. This chain joins TRBV19 and TRBJ1-1; a weak D match, TRBD1 (5 bases). The CDR3 length is 14 residues. Per the germline V gene, CDR1 is LNHDA and CDR2 is SQIVND (reference sequence). The germline V and J ends were trimmed by 7 bases and 4 bases, with 16 bases remaining between them. The CDR3 spells CASNSGLTGTEAFF. The CDR3 nucleotides are TGTGCCAGTAACTCGGGACTCACGGGCACTGAAGCTTTCTTT.

V gene TRBV30 combines with J gene TRBJ2-7, with 9 bases identical to TRBD1. With 4 bases clipped from V and 3 bases from J, the junction kept 4 bases outside the gene matches. The CDR3 spans 13 residues. Germline V lookup: CDR1 GTSNPN, CDR2 SVGIG (reference sequence). The CDR3 nucleotides are TGTGCCTGGAACCGGGACAGGGACTACGAGCAGTACTTC. It encodes CAWNRDRDYEQYF.

V gene TRBV4-2 combines with J gene TRBJ2-4; 9 bases fit TRBD2. Trimming at V came to 0 bases and at J to 1 base, leaving 7 bases not matched to a gene. Per germline, CDR1 LGHNA and CDR2 YNFKEQ. CDR3 length: 18 amino acids. CDR3 in DNA: TGTGCCAGCAGCCAAGATCGGGTAGCGGGAGCGGCCAAAAACATTCAGTACTTC. Translating gives CASSQDRVAGAAKNIQYF.

This clone has a single count. One junction end disagrees with the germline gene, perhaps due to a read error. The chain is built from TRBV19 and TRBJ1-1; D may be TRBD1 (6 bases). The germline V gene encodes CDR1 LNHDA and CDR2 SQIVND (reference sequence). This CDR3 is built from 16 residues. The CDR3 reads CASSTLDRFLKTEAFF. The CDR3 region has the DNA TGTGCCAGTAGTACCTTGGACAGATTCTTGAAAACTGAAGCTTTCTTT.

V usage is TRBV27 and J usage is TRBJ2-7; the match to TRBD1 covers 8 bases. J gave up 5 bases and V 6 bases, and 6 bases lay outside the gene matches. The CDR3 loop spans 13 amino acids. Looked up from germline, CDR1 is MNHEY and CDR2 is SMNVEV (reference sequence). CDR3 protein: CASSGQGWDEQYF. The CDR3 DNA sequence: TGTGCCAGCAGCGGACAGGGTTGGGACGAGCAGTACTTC.

V and J are TRBV4-1 and TRBJ2-7, with 7 bases aligning to TRBD2. V shed 3 bases and J 6 bases; nucleotides not matched to a gene: 8. Germline V gives CDR1 MGHRA, CDR2 YSYEKL. The CDR3 spans 14 residues. The chain's CDR3 is CASSQMRLAGEQYF. CDR3 nucleotides: TGCGCCAGCAGCCAGATGCGACTAGCTGGCGAGCAGTACTTC.

The J gene is TRBJ1-2, the V gene TRBV29-1; 7 nucleotides match TRBD1. CDR3 length: 15 amino acids. Germline lookup yields CDR1 SQVTM and CDR2 ANQGSEA. With V trimmed by 6 bases and J by 3 bases, 13 bases remained unmatched. The CDR3 DNA reads TGCAGCGTCGTTGTCGGAGGGGGCGCTGACTATGGCTACACCTTC. It codes for CSVVVGGGADYGYTF.